The sequence of this T cell receptor (beta chain) was determined in a study of molecular identifiers for immune sequencing clone quantification. Study-level results: Clones above 20 RNA copies contained over 99% of effector molecules and under 1% of naive molecules.

In regard to this clonotype: Antigen unknown.

The CDR3 has 15 amino acids. V was shortened by 3 bases and J by 0 bases, with 11 bases between the two germline ends. In germline, CDR1 is MNHEY, CDR2 SMNVEV (reference sequence). TCR libraries were built in bulk with a published protocol and specific TCR primers. TCRdb passed the PCR reads through MiXCR, listing each CDR3 protein once. The sample shows nearly 650,000 distinct CDR3 sequences, about 25% of them seen only once. Sequenced input: naive CD8+ T cells from blood, with Jurkat cell RNA spiked in. Sample subset: FACS-sorted CD8+CD4-CCR7+CD45RA+ naive T cells. The source is a human donor in good health. Some libraries in this study had Jurkat cell RNA spiked in. The gene calls are TRBV27 and TRBJ1-1, with a weak D call TRBD1 (6 bases). CDR3 in DNA: TGTGCCAGCAGTTTCGCCACAGGGATGAACACTGAAGCTTTCTTT. Translating gives CASSFATGMNTEAFF.